The 11 T cell receptor beta chains in this list originate from one sample, sequenced in a study of blood T cell repertoires in COVID-19. Profiling relied on immunoSEQ multiplex PCR, and the TCRdb table lists in-frame clones only, not all of them. The sample has about 82,000 clones, roughly 89% seen once. What was sequenced was PBMCs or T cells enriched from blood (not recorded which). Receptors were obtained from a woman aged 45-65 years with acute COVID-19.

The J gene is TRBJ2-1, the V gene TRBV2, with D tentatively TRBD1 (6 bases). Germline V lookup: CDR1 SNHLY, CDR2 FYNNEI. The length of the CDR3 is 11 residues. Trimming stripped 10 bases from V and 12 bases from J, with 16 bases between. CDR3 sequence reads: CAIKQGLGQFF. DNA of the CDR3: TGTGCCATTAAACAGGGATTGGGGCAGTTCTTC.

This clone came up a few times. V gene TRBV5-1 combines with J gene TRBJ2-3; TRBD2 is a possible D gene (6 bases). Trimming removed 5 bases at V and 1 base at J, with 11 bases between. CDR1 and CDR2 (germline): SGHRS, YFSETQ. This CDR3 has 14 amino acids. The CDR3 spells CASSRGGGTDTQYF. The CDR3 DNA sequence: TGCGCCAGCAGTCGGGGAGGCGGCACAGATACGCAGTATTTT.

This sequence joins TRBV5-1 and TRBJ2-2, with a tentative D call TRBD2 (5 bases). Trimming removed 8 bases at V and 7 bases at J, with 21 bases between. CDR1 is SGHRS, CDR2 YFSETQ, per germline. This CDR3 comprises 15 residues. This CDR3 is CARPRLTPVGGELFF. CDR3 bases: TGCGCCAGGCCTCGACTAACCCCTGTGGGCGGGGAGCTGTTTTTT.

This sequence joins TRBV7-2 and TRBJ2-1, with a possible D match to TRBD2 (6 bases). Trimming left V 1 base short and J 3 bases short, with 10 bases between. Germline V gene sequence: CDR1 SGHTA, CDR2 FQGNSA. This CDR3 is 15 amino acids long. CDR3 sequence (DNA): TGTGCCAGCAGCTTAGATCGCGGGATCTACAATGAGCAGTTCTTC. The encoded protein is CASSLDRGIYNEQFF.

The chain combines TRBV28 with TRBJ1-4, with TRBD1 identical over 9 bases. V lost 0 bases to trimming and J lost 4 bases; unmatched junction nucleotides: 6. CDR1 MDHEN and CDR2 SYDVKM come from the germline V gene. The CDR3 runs 17 residues. The CDR3 loop reads CASSLWAQGAINEKLFF. CDR3 bases: TGTGCCAGCAGTTTATGGGCACAGGGGGCAATTAATGAAAAACTGTTTTTT.

J is TRBJ2-1 and V is TRBV7-8, with TRBD2 identical over 8 bases. Trimming at V came to 2 bases and at J to 2 bases, leaving 8 bases not matched to a gene. CDR1 and CDR2 (germline): SGHVS, FQNEAQ. This CDR3 spans 17 amino acids. CDR3 in amino acids: CASSLLRTSGTYNEQFF. The CDR3 nucleotides read TGTGCCAGCAGCTTATTACGCACTAGCGGCACCTACAATGAGCAGTTCTTC.

V gene TRBV18 combines with J gene TRBJ1-5; TRBD1 might be the D (5 bases). This CDR3 comprises 15 residues. V was trimmed by 3 bases and J by 8 bases, leaving 17 bases between them. Germline V CDR1 and CDR2: KGHSH, LQKENI. Here the CDR3 reads CASSPHPQEGEPQHF. For the CDR3, the DNA is TGTGCCAGCTCACCCCACCCGCAGGAAGGGGAGCCCCAGCATTTT.

The rearrangement uses TRBV11-2 and TRBJ2-3; 11 nucleotides agree with TRBD1. This CDR3 comprises 15 residues. The junction had 4 bases not matched to a gene; V was cut back by 4 bases and J by 4 bases. Germline V gives CDR1 SGHAT, CDR2 FQNNGV. CDR3 sequence reads: CASSSGTGGADTQYF. As DNA, the CDR3 is TGTGCCAGCAGCTCTGGGACAGGGGGTGCAGATACGCAGTATTTT.

The chain combines TRBV15 with TRBJ1-4; TRBD1 might be the D (6 bases). Germline assignment: CDR1 LNHNV and CDR2 YYDKDF (reference sequence). V was shortened by 1 base and J by 1 base, with 16 bases between the two germline ends. This CDR3 spans 18 amino acids. In DNA, the CDR3 is TGTGCCACCAGCAGAGTTGTACAGGGTAGGTTAACTAATGAAAAACTGTTTTTT. Translation gives CATSRVVQGRLTNEKLFF.

The chain couples TRBV7-2 to TRBJ1-5, with TRBD1 as a possible D gene (6 bases). Trimming removed 5 bases from V and 3 bases from J, with 11 bases in between. This CDR3 is 14 amino acids long. Germline V gene data show CDR1 as SGHTA and CDR2 as FQGNSA. DNA for the CDR3: TGTGCCAGCAGCCGCGGGGGCTTCAATCAGCCCCAGCATTTT. It specifies CASSRGGFNQPQHF.

This chain links TRBV7-6 with TRBJ2-7; 9 positions agree with TRBD1. From germline, CDR1 is SGHVS and CDR2 FNYEAQ. With 5 bases clipped from V and 7 bases from J, the junction kept 12 bases outside the gene matches. The CDR3 loop spans 15 amino acids. This chain's CDR3 is CASSVGQGPATEQYF. Here the CDR3 DNA reads TGTGCCAGCAGCGTCGGACAGGGGCCGGCCACGGAGCAGTACTTC.